This TCR beta chain was identified during a study of control samples from healthy donors and cancer patients (dated by TCRdb to 2018 to 2021). The CDR3 goes from the cysteine to the phenylalanine over 16 residues. The only DNA kept is the CDR3, 48 bases in frame from the first base. CDR1 and CDR2 are read off the germline V gene (reference sequence) as LNHDA and SQIVND. V is pruned by 4 bases and J by 5 bases, leaving 8 bases of the junction without a gene match. With regard to this clone: Its specific antigen is unknown. No much larger clone exists at a distance of one base, and base qualities are not known.

The receptor library was made with the immunoSEQ multiplex PCR assay. This is the immuneACCESS table as TCRdb keeps it, with only in-frame sequences that have V and J called. A part of the clones is gone; compared with another copy, unresolved V genes explain less than half, and the rest is unexplained. In this sample the table shows more than 150,000 clones, approximately 95% of which occur a single time. The top ten hold roughly 1.5% of the sample. The sequence joins TRBV19 to TRBJ1-1; TRBD1 fits 12 bases in the junction. This receptor was identified in a man younger than 35 in good health. The sequencing sample was made of blood. The CDR3 protein: CASSRGRDRGRTEAFF. The nucleotides read TGTGCCAGTAGTAGGGGCCGGGACAGGGGGCGGACTGAAGCTTTCTTT.